These 24 T cell receptor beta chains were sequenced from one sample in a study of shared clonotypes between healthy human individuals. Some clones are missing from TCRdb's copy, which holds only in-frame ones; the method was immunoSEQ multiplex PCR. Of about 2 million clones listed, about 95% were seen once; the top ten hold 0.13%. What was sequenced was naive CD4+ T cells sorted from blood. Documented subset: CD45RA+ positively selected. The receptor source for this set is a man between 18 and 35 years old in good health.

The chain couples TRBV6-5 to TRBJ2-3; 7 nucleotides agree with TRBD1. J was trimmed by 1 base and V by 9 bases; bases with no gene match: 7. Germline V lookup: CDR1 MNHEY, CDR2 SVGAGI. This CDR3 comprises 14 residues. CDR3 sequence: CASRDSGGTDTQYF. CDR3 nucleotides: TGTGCCAGTAGGGACAGTGGTGGCACAGATACGCAGTATTTT.

This clone was seen just once. The V call is TRBV27, the J call TRBJ1-2; D gene ambiguous. CDR1 MNHEY and CDR2 SMNVEV come from the germline V gene (reference sequence). The CDR3 spans 13 residues. Trimming pared 6 bases from V and 8 bases from J, leaving 16 bases between. The CDR3: CASRGSGSGGYTF. The CDR3, as DNA: TGTGCCAGCAGGGGGTCGGGGTCAGGAGGCTACACCTTC.

The J gene is TRBJ1-2, the V gene TRBV11-2; D not certain. Trimming left V 5 bases short and J 4 bases short, with 14 bases between. The CDR3 spans 14 residues. The germline gives CDR1 SGHAT, CDR2 FQNNGV. The CDR3 bases are TGTGCCAGCAGCCAGGTTGAGGGTGCCTATGGCTACACCTTC. It encodes CASSQVEGAYGYTF.

The chain employs TRBV6-4 and TRBJ1-6; no firm D call. CDR1 is MRHNA, CDR2 SNTAGT, per germline. The CDR3 extends over 16 amino acids. The V gene lost 0 bases and the J gene lost 9 bases, with 15 bases spanning the gap. The CDR3, as DNA: TGTGCCAGCAGTGACTCGGGAAACTGGGGAACTTCACCCCTCCACTTT. Amino acids: CASSDSGNWGTSPLHF.

The chain combines TRBV19 with TRBJ2-1; 8 nucleotides match TRBD2. The CDR3 consists of 14 residues. The trim removed 5 bases at V and 8 bases at J, leaving 8 bases unmatched. The germline V gene encodes CDR1 LNHDA and CDR2 SQIVND (reference sequence). The CDR3 protein is CASSVSGGGHEQFF. CDR3 bases: TGTGCCAGTAGTGTGAGCGGGGGCGGCCATGAGCAGTTCTTC.

This clone was found a few times. J is TRBJ1-1 and V is TRBV6-1; D perhaps matches TRBD1 (5 bases). The germline V and J ends were trimmed by 0 bases and 4 bases, with 27 bases remaining between them. This CDR3 is built from 20 residues. Germline V lookup: CDR1 MNHNS, CDR2 SASEGT. CDR3 nucleotides: TGTGCCAGCAGTGAAGCGCTTCCCCGGGACGGACGTTCTGTGGGCACTGAAGCTTTCTTT. It yields the protein CASSEALPRDGRSVGTEAFF.

This chain joins TRBV27 and TRBJ2-7; tentative D call: TRBD1 (6 bases). The CDR3 sequence is 15 residues long. Germline V gives CDR1 MNHEY, CDR2 SMNVEV (reference sequence). Between the trimmed V and J ends, which lost 5 bases and 1 base, there was a span of 15 bases. The CDR3 sequence: CASSPRGVLSYEQYF. CDR3 in DNA: TGTGCCAGCAGTCCCAGGGGAGTTTTGTCCTACGAGCAGTACTTC.

The V and J genes are TRBV5-1 and TRBJ2-7, with TRBD1 matching 7 bases. The CDR3 spans 15 residues. CDR1 SGHRS and CDR2 YFSETQ come from the germline V gene. V gave up 2 bases and J gave up 2 bases; unmatched junction bases: 7. The CDR3 is CASSFRTGDPYEQYF. As DNA, the CDR3 is TGCGCCAGCAGCTTCCGGACAGGAGATCCCTACGAGCAGTACTTC.

The rearrangement joins TRBV4-2 to TRBJ1-1; weak D call: TRBD1 (6 bases). Trimming pared 0 bases from V and 4 bases from J, leaving 12 bases between. The CDR3 contains 15 residues. CDR1 and CDR2 (germline): LGHNA, YNFKEQ. CDR3 in DNA: TGTGCCAGCAGCCAAGAGGTGACAGGAGCCACTGAAGCTTTCTTT. It encodes CASSQEVTGATEAFF.

This rearrangement joins TRBV11-2 to TRBJ2-1; no clear D. CDR3 length: 14 amino acids. Germline-derived CDR1 and CDR2 are SGHAT and FQNNGV. V shed 4 bases and J shed 4 bases, with 11 bases lying between them. CDR3 DNA sequence: TGTGCCAGCAGCTCCGAGAGCGTTTACAATGAGCAGTTCTTC. Translating gives CASSSESVYNEQFF.

The chain recombines TRBV11-2 with TRBJ2-1; D uncertain. This CDR3 spans 14 amino acids. Germline assignment: CDR1 SGHAT and CDR2 FQNNGV. The V end lost 4 bases, the J end lost 6 bases, and 13 bases lay between the germline ends. CDR3 nucleotides: TGTGCCAGCAGCTCCCCAGAGCGTCCCAATGAGCAGTTCTTC. The encoded protein is CASSSPERPNEQFF.

This chain joins TRBV9 and TRBJ1-2, with TRBD1 matching 8 bases. The CDR3 has 17 amino acids. Germline V lookup: CDR1 SGDLS, CDR2 YYNGEE. After removal of 0 bases from V and 8 bases from J, the junction contained 15 bases not matched to a gene. The chain's CDR3 is CASSVVSRGPPAGGYTF. As DNA, the CDR3 is TGTGCCAGCAGCGTAGTATCCAGGGGGCCTCCAGCCGGAGGCTACACCTTC.

Worth noting for this clone: The same CDR3 also results from other DNA sequences found in this sample. The chain employs TRBV9 and TRBJ2-3, with 7 bases fitting TRBD1. Germline CDR1 reads SGDLS; CDR2 reads YYNGEE. Trimming removed 4 bases from V and 0 bases from J; junction bases left unmatched: 5. The CDR3 is made up of 15 amino acids. CDR3 DNA sequence: TGTGCCAGCAGCCTTGGACAGGTTAGCACAGATACGCAGTATTTT. Translating gives CASSLGQVSTDTQYF.

V usage is TRBV7-9 and J usage is TRBJ2-1; D unresolved. In germline, CDR1 is SEHNR, CDR2 FQNEAQ (reference sequence). Trimming cost V 0 bases and J 0 bases, with 9 bases left between them. This CDR3 contains 16 residues. CDR3 amino acids: CASSLAWKSSYNEQFF. CDR3 nucleotide sequence: TGTGCCAGCAGCTTAGCGTGGAAGAGCTCCTACAATGAGCAGTTCTTC.

This clone was seen only a few times. This chain connects TRBV28 to TRBJ1-2; maybe TRBD1 (5 bases). From germline, CDR1 is MDHEN and CDR2 SYDVKM. V was shortened by 5 bases and J by 4 bases, with 11 bases between the two germline ends. CDR3 length equals 13 residues. Written as DNA, the CDR3 is TGTGCCAGCAGTGACAGCCTCCGCTATGGCTACACCTTC. Its protein is CASSDSLRYGYTF.

The chain combines TRBV5-6 with TRBJ1-1, with 7 nucleotides matching TRBD1. The CDR3 covers 16 residues. From germline, CDR1 is SGHDT and CDR2 YYEEEE. The V segment lost 4 bases and the J segment 0 bases; nucleotides outside the gene matches: 9. CDR3 nucleotides: TGTGCCAGCAGCCTCGGACAGGTTCTATTGAACACTGAAGCTTTCTTT. Its protein is CASSLGQVLLNTEAFF.

This chain links TRBV10-3 with TRBJ2-7, with 11 bases aligning to TRBD1. V gave up 7 bases and J gave up 5 bases; unmatched junction bases: 4. The V gene's germline CDR1 is ENHRY and CDR2 SYGVKD. The CDR3 contains 13 residues. CDR3 sequence: CAINPGQGDEQYF. CDR3 sequence (DNA): TGTGCCATCAACCCGGGACAGGGGGACGAGCAGTACTTC.

The chain joins TRBV30 to TRBJ2-5; 8 bases are a match to TRBD2. This CDR3 spans 16 amino acids. V lost 0 bases and J lost 5; bases outside the gene matches: 11. Looked up from germline, CDR1 is GTSNPN and CDR2 is SVGIG (reference sequence). CDR3 bases: TGTGCCTGGAGTGTTAGGGCTAGCGGGTCCTGGGAGACCCAGTACTTC. Translation gives CAWSVRASGSWETQYF.

The chain carries TRBV2 and TRBJ2-2, with 9 bases identical to TRBD2. Trimming took 3 bases from V and 4 from J; bases not matched to a gene: 3. CDR3 length equals 15 residues. Germline V CDR1 and CDR2: SNHLY, FYNNEI. The CDR3 bases are TGTGCCAGCAGTGAGACTAGCGGAATCACCGGGGAGCTGTTTTTT. It translates to CASSETSGITGELFF.

The chain combines TRBV6-5 with TRBJ1-4; D is unresolved. CDR3 length: 13 residues. The germline V gene has CDR1 MNHEY and CDR2 SVGAGI. Trimming left V 10 bases short and J 8 bases short, with 17 bases between. CDR3 loop: CATRPGGGEKLFF. CDR3 DNA: TGTGCCACCCGCCCGGGTGGTGGCGAAAAACTGTTTTTT.

The chain links TRBV30 to TRBJ1-1, with D hard to call. CDR3 length equals 12 residues. V was shortened by 0 bases and J by 4 bases, with 6 bases between the two germline ends. Germline V gives CDR1 GTSNPN, CDR2 SVGIG (reference sequence). The CDR3 region has the DNA TGTGCCTGGAGTGTAATGACCACTGAAGCTTTCTTT. Protein sequence: CAWSVMTTEAFF. Full variable domain (outside the CDR3, taken from reference TRBV30 and TRBJ1-1): SQTIHQWPATLVQPVGSPLSLECTVEGTSNPNLYWYRQAAGRGLQLLFYSVGIGQISSEVPQNLSASRPQDRQFILSSKKLLLSDSGFYLCAWSVMTTEAFFGQGTRLTVV.

The rearrangement uses TRBV6-1 and TRBJ1-2, with D tentatively TRBD1 (5 bases). The germline V gene encodes CDR1 MNHNS and CDR2 SASEGT. Trimming removed 0 bases at V and 0 bases at J, with 11 bases between. The CDR3 has 16 amino acids. The CDR3 region is CASSEAGRGANYGYTF. As DNA, the CDR3 is TGTGCCAGCAGTGAAGCTGGAAGGGGAGCTAACTATGGCTACACCTTC.

Concerning this clone itself: Other DNA sequences in the same sample also yield this CDR3. The chain recombines TRBV18 with TRBJ2-1; 9 bases agree with TRBD1. The junction had 7 bases not matched to a gene; V was cut back by 3 bases and J by 7 bases. The CDR3 covers 15 residues. Per germline, CDR1 KGHSH and CDR2 LQKENI. The DNA of the CDR3 is TGTGCCAGCTCACCCCCGGGACAGGGTGGTAATGAGCAGTTCTTC. Protein: CASSPPGQGGNEQFF.

The chain joins TRBV2 to TRBJ2-7; no firm D call. The germline V gene encodes CDR1 SNHLY and CDR2 FYNNEI. The CDR3 spans 12 residues. Trimming shortened V by 3 bases and J by 5 bases, and 8 bases separated the two germline ends. CDR3 DNA sequence: TGTGCCAGCAGTGATCTACGAGACGAGCAGTACTTC. It specifies CASSDLRDEQYF. Looking up the rest from reference TRBV2 and TRBJ2-7 gives the full variable domain: EPEVTQTPSHQVTQMGQEVILRCVPISNHLYFYWYRQILGQKVEFLVSFYNNEISEKSEIFDDQFSVERPDGSNFTLKIRSTKLEDSAMYFCASSDLRDEQYFGPGTRLTVT.